This T cell receptor (beta chain) was sequenced during a study of T cell repertoires in cytomegalovirus infection. As for the study in general: Public TCR beta signatures were indicative of both CMV infection and a matching HLA type.

With respect to this clonotype: Its matching antigen is unknown.

General study points: Across the ex vivo response, the dominant clonotypes were HLA-C-restricted CMV-specific TCR beta clonotypes. CMV carriers having the relevant HLA were flagged by cumulative public TCR beta family frequency.

V shed 5 bases and J 3 bases; nucleotides not matched to a gene: 6. The CDR3 is 15 residues long. Germline V gene sequence: CDR1 ENHRY, CDR2 SYGVKD. TCRdb recomputed calls from the reads with MiXCR, one row per CDR3 protein. Here the sample spans roughly 310,000 distinct CDR3 sequences, 15% to 20% being singletons. What was sequenced was PBMCs. This clonotype originated in a human donor in good health (CMV status not recorded). Some clones in this sample may be carry-over from other donors' samples. The chain combines TRBV10-3 with TRBJ2-3; TRBD2 aligns across 9 bases. CDR3 sequence: CAISLSSGATDTQYF. The CDR3 DNA is TGTGCCATCAGTCTTTCTAGCGGGGCAACAGATACGCAGTATTTT.